This is a list of T cell receptor beta chains from one sample in a study of OX40 agonist ivuxolimab in advanced cancers. Some clones are missing from TCRdb's copy, which holds only in-frame ones; the method was immunoSEQ multiplex PCR. The sample consists of 35,000 to 50,000 clones, 85% to 90% of them appearing once. The starting material was CD4+ or CD8+ T cells sorted from blood, obtained in a trial of the OX40 agonist ivuxolimab. These receptor sequences come from an adult with an advanced solid tumor such as melanoma, head and neck, liver or kidney cancer. Both conserved end residues are part of each CDR3. The D gene is left open where the match is weak. Rows give clone size only sometimes, using once, few, many, or a class for an expanded clone.

D gene | clone size | J gene | V gene | CDR3 protein | CDR3 DNA
NA | NA | TRBJ2-7 | TRBV7-2 | CATKRDREGGYEQYF | TGTGCCACCAAAAGGGATCGAGAAGGTGGCTACGAGCAGTACTTC
NA | few | TRBJ1-3 | TRBV7-2 | CASSLDRASGNTIYF | TGTGCCAGCAGCTTAGATAGGGCGTCTGGAAACACCATATATTTT
NA | NA | TRBJ2-2 | TRBV18 | CASSRGSGSNTGELFF | TGTGCCAGCTCACGTGGGAGCGGGTCGAACACCGGGGAGCTGTTTTTT
NA | once | TRBJ1-1 | TRBV11-2 | CASSLDRAGAEAFF | TGTGCCAGCAGCTTAGACAGGGCGGGCGCTGAAGCTTTCTTT
TRBD1 | NA | TRBJ1-3 | TRBV9 | CASSPLQGAGNTIYF | TGTGCCAGCAGCCCGTTACAGGGGGCTGGAAACACCATATATTTT
TRBD1 | NA | TRBJ2-2 | TRBV28 | CASSSGQGLTGELFF | TGTGCCAGCAGTTCGGGACAGGGGCTGACCGGGGAGCTGTTTTTT
TRBD1 | NA | TRBJ1-1 | TRBV7-3 | CASSSTGGAGTEAFF | TGTGCCAGCAGCTCGACAGGGGGCGCGGGCACTGAAGCTTTCTTT
NA | NA | TRBJ2-5 | TRBV5-1 | CASSREVRETQYF | TGCGCCAGCAGCAGGGAGGTGAGGGAGACCCAGTACTTC
TRBD2 | NA | TRBJ2-7 | TRBV10-3 | CAISLLAGASYEQYF | TGTGCCATCAGTTTACTAGCGGGAGCGTCCTACGAGCAGTACTTC
NA | NA | TRBJ2-5 | TRBV18 | CASSPQGLGNQETQYF | TGTGCCAGCTCACCACAGGGGTTGGGGAACCAAGAGACCCAGTACTTC
TRBD1 | NA | TRBJ2-5 | TRBV7-9 | CASSLHGQGAIKETQYF | TGTGCCAGCAGCTTACATGGACAGGGGGCGATTAAAGAGACCCAGTACTTC
TRBD1 | NA | TRBJ2-7 | TRBV6-5 | CASSYSTGSPYEQYF | TGTGCCAGCAGTTACTCGACAGGGAGTCCATACGAGCAGTACTTC
NA | NA | TRBJ2-3 | TRBV19 | CASSKAGSTDTQYF | TGTGCCAGTAGTAAGGCGGGAAGCACAGATACGCAGTATTTT
NA | NA | TRBJ1-3 | TRBV19 | CASNLGRPTSGNTIYF | TGTGCCAGTAACCTGGGACGGCCGACCTCTGGAAACACCATATATTTT
TRBD1 | NA | TRBJ2-4 | TRBV30 | CAWSRAWTGVAKNIQYF | TGTGCCTGGAGCCGGGCATGGACAGGGGTAGCCAAAAACATTCAGTACTTC
NA | NA | TRBJ2-3 | TRBV6-1 | CASSVGEVADTQYF | TGTGCCAGCAGTGTAGGGGAGGTCGCAGATACGCAGTATTTT
NA | NA | TRBJ1-3 | TRBV9 | CASRQGPSGNTIYF | TGTGCCAGCAGGCAGGGGCCCTCTGGAAACACCATATATTTT
NA | NA | TRBJ1-1 | TRBV6-6 | CASSTRNTEAFF | TGTGCCAGCAGCACCAGGAACACTGAAGCTTTCTTT
TRBD2 | NA | TRBJ2-3 | TRBV5-1 | CASSSLAGATDTQYF | TGCGCCAGCAGTTCTCTAGCGGGAGCTACAGATACGCAGTATTTT
TRBD1 | NA | TRBJ1-4 | TRBV6-1 | CASSEVAGGPATNEKLFF | TGTGCCAGCAGTGAAGTGGCAGGGGGGCCTGCAACTAATGAAAAACTGTTTTTT
TRBD2 | NA | TRBJ2-1 | TRBV5-4 | CASSSYREGSYNEQFF | TGTGCCAGCAGCTCGTACCGGGAGGGCTCCTACAATGAGCAGTTCTTC
TRBD1 | NA | TRBJ1-4 | TRBV28 | CASSSGQPNEKLFF | TGTGCCAGCAGTTCGGGACAGCCTAATGAAAAACTGTTTTTT
NA | NA | TRBJ2-7 | TRBV2 | CASSAVQASYEQYF | TGTGCCAGCAGCGCTGTACAGGCCAGCTACGAGCAGTACTTC
NA | NA | TRBJ1-1 | TRBV19 | CASSNVFDTEAFF | TGTGCCAGTAGTAATGTATTCGACACTGAAGCTTTCTTT
NA | NA | TRBJ1-2 | TRBV28 | CASVPRGLGNYGYTF | TGTGCCAGCGTCCCCAGGGGATTAGGGAACTATGGCTACACCTTC
NA | NA | TRBJ1-4 | TRBV20-1 | CSASPGEKLFF | TGCAGTGCTAGCCCCGGTGAAAAACTGTTTTTT
TRBD1 | NA | TRBJ1-5 | TRBV18 | CASSRDRGNQPQHF | TGTGCCAGCTCACGGGACAGGGGTAATCAGCCCCAGCATTTT
NA | NA | TRBJ2-7 | TRBV30 | CASKTGSYEQYF | TGTGCCTCGAAGACTGGCTCCTACGAGCAGTACTTC
TRBD1 | NA | TRBJ2-7 | TRBV6-5 | CASSSLQGTTYEQYF | TGTGCCAGCAGTTCTTTACAGGGGACGACCTACGAGCAGTACTTC
NA | NA | TRBJ2-2 | TRBV19 | CASGDQNTGELFF | TGTGCCAGTGGGGACCAGAACACCGGGGAGCTGTTTTTT
NA | NA | TRBJ2-1 | TRBV19 | CASGPQGGNEQFF | TGTGCCAGTGGGCCGCAGGGGGGGAATGAGCAGTTCTTC
TRBD1 | NA | TRBJ2-2 | TRBV5-1 | CASSFGQGMHDTGELFF | TGCGCCAGCAGCTTCGGACAGGGGATGCATGACACCGGGGAGCTGTTTTTT
NA | NA | TRBJ2-2 | TRBV30 | CAWSPGLNTGELFF | TGTGCCTGGAGTCCGGGACTCAACACCGGGGAGCTGTTTTTT
NA | NA | TRBJ1-1 | TRBV10-3 | CAISDGEGDAEAFF | TGTGCCATCAGTGATGGGGAAGGGGACGCTGAAGCTTTCTTT
NA | NA | TRBJ2-5 | TRBV11-2 | CASSFYPSGTQETQYF | TGTGCCAGCAGCTTTTATCCTTCCGGGACACAGGAGACCCAGTACTTC
TRBD1 | once | TRBJ2-7 | TRBV30 | CAWSRGHEQYF | TGTGCCTGGAGTAGGGGGCACGAGCAGTACTTC
NA | NA | TRBJ2-7 | TRBV6-5 | CASSYSWRDRYEQYF | TGTGCCAGCAGTTACTCTTGGAGGGATAGATACGAGCAGTACTTC
NA | NA | TRBJ2-5 | TRBV7-3 | CASSGGGKETQYF | TGTGCCAGCAGTGGAGGAGGAAAAGAGACCCAGTACTTC
TRBD1 | NA | TRBJ1-4 | TRBV7-9 | CASSGFQGGNEKLFF | TGTGCCAGCAGCGGCTTCCAGGGGGGAAATGAAAAACTGTTTTTT
NA | NA | TRBJ2-6 | TRBV7-3 | CASSPHSSGANVLTF | TGTGCCAGCAGCCCCCATAGCTCTGGGGCCAACGTCCTGACTTTC
NA | NA | TRBJ2-7 | TRBV7-8 | CASSLLSDYEQYF | TGTGCCAGCAGCTTACTTAGCGATTACGAGCAGTACTTC
NA | NA | TRBJ1-4 | TRBV28 | CASSLSNRIVFF | TGTGCCAGCAGTTTAAGCAACCGGATCGTGTTTTTT
NA | NA | TRBJ2-1 | TRBV5-1 | CASSLPGVKQFF | TGCGCCAGCAGCTTGCCGGGAGTTAAGCAGTTCTTC
NA | NA | TRBJ1-2 | TRBV30 | CAWSGDFNYGYTF | TGTGCCTGGAGTGGAGATTTTAACTATGGCTACACCTTC
NA | NA | TRBJ2-6 | TRBV4-2 | CASRPLLARSGANVLTF | TGTGCCAGCAGACCCCTCCTCGCCAGGTCTGGGGCCAACGTCCTGACTTTC
NA | NA | TRBJ2-3 | TRBV5-6 | CASSFGGYTDTQYF | TGTGCCAGCAGCTTCGGGGGTTACACAGATACGCAGTATTTT
TRBD1 | NA | TRBJ2-7 | TRBV7-9 | CASSEPGQGYYEQYF | TGTGCCAGCAGCGAACCGGGACAGGGCTATTACGAGCAGTACTTC
TRBD1 | once | TRBJ1-1 | TRBV30 | CACTRQGSRLGTEAFF | TGTGCCTGCACCCGACAGGGGAGTCGATTAGGCACTGAAGCTTTCTTT
NA | NA | TRBJ1-5 | TRBV6-5 | CASSLGGYQPQHF | TGTGCCAGCAGTTTGGGCGGGTATCAGCCCCAGCATTTT
NA | NA | TRBJ2-5 | TRBV5-6 | CASSREYQETQYF | TGTGCCAGCAGCCGCGAGTACCAAGAGACCCAGTACTTC
TRBD1 | NA | TRBJ1-5 | TRBV6-6 | CASSRTGGADQPQHF | TGTGCCAGCAGTCGGACAGGGGGCGCCGATCAGCCCCAGCATTTT
NA | once | TRBJ2-1 | TRBV2 | CASGHNEQFF | TGTGCCAGCGGACACAATGAGCAGTTCTTC
NA | once | TRBJ2-3 | TRBV18 | CASSPPGGGGTDTQYF | TGTGCCAGCTCACCACCGGGAGGGGGAGGCACAGATACGCAGTATTTT
NA | NA | TRBJ2-6 | TRBV19 | CASSIRVGANVLTF | TGTGCCAGTAGTATAAGGGTAGGGGCCAACGTCCTGACTTTC
TRBD2 | NA | TRBJ2-7 | TRBV5-4 | CASSPGLAGGYEQYF | TGTGCCAGCAGCCCGGGACTAGCGGGGGGCTACGAGCAGTACTTC
TRBD1 | NA | TRBJ1-1 | TRBV4-3 | CASSQRTGLENTEAFF | TGCGCCAGCAGCCAGCGGACAGGTTTGGAGAACACTGAAGCTTTCTTT
NA | NA | TRBJ2-2 | TRBV11-3 | CASSSGSFGELFF | TGTGCCAGCAGCTCCGGATCCTTCGGGGAGCTGTTTTTT